This is a list of T cell receptor beta chains from one sample in a study of blood T cell repertoires in COVID-19. Profiling relied on immunoSEQ multiplex PCR, and the TCRdb table lists in-frame clones only, not all of them. The sample carries about 150,000 clones, about nine tenths recorded once. The sequencing sample was made of PBMCs or T cells enriched from blood (not recorded which). These receptors all stem from a woman in her thirties or forties who had been exposed to COVID-19. Both conserved end residues are part of each CDR3. Each record gives: D gene, J gene, CDR3 length, V gene, clone size, CDR3 DNA, CDR3 protein. A D gene is named only where the DNA matches it firmly. Not every row has a clone size; where given, it reads once, few, many or a size class.

.	TRBJ2-7	14	TRBV9	once	TGTGCCAGCAGTGAACAGGGACCCTCCTACGAGCAGTACTTC	CASSEQGPSYEQYF
.	TRBJ1-5	16	TRBV10-1	.	TGCGCCAGCAGTGAAAGCCCTGAAGGGGGCAATCAGCCCCAGCATTTT	CASSESPEGGNQPQHF
.	TRBJ2-3	15	TRBV7-2	once	TGTGCCAGCAGCTTAGCGGGGCTTCTCACAGATACGCAGTATTTT	CASSLAGLLTDTQYF
.	TRBJ2-1	15	TRBV19	.	TGTGCCAGTAGGCCGGGACAAAGACCAAACAGTGAGCAGTTCTTC	CASRPGQRPNSEQFF
TRBD2	TRBJ2-7	17	TRBV4-3	once	TGCGCCAGCAGCCAACAACACGGCCTAGCGGGAATCAACGAGCAGTACTTC	CASSQQHGLAGINEQYF
TRBD1	TRBJ2-7	14	TRBV11-2	.	TGTGCCAGCAGCTTAAGACAGGGCTACTACGAGCAGTACTTC	CASSLRQGYYEQYF
TRBD1	TRBJ1-5	15	TRBV9	.	TGTGCCAGCAGCGCAAGTGAACAGGGGAATCAGCCCCAGCATTTT	CASSASEQGNQPQHF
TRBD1	TRBJ1-5	17	TRBV28	.	TGTGCCAGCAGTTTAGAACAGGGGGGTTATAGCAATCAGCCCCAGCATTTT	CASSLEQGGYSNQPQHF
.	TRBJ2-5	11	TRBV6-6	.	TGTGCCAGCAGTTTGCGGGAGACCCAGTACTTC	CASSLRETQYF
.	TRBJ1-1	14	TRBV9	.	TGTGCCAGCAGCGTATACAGCGGGGCCACTGAAGCTTTCTTT	CASSVYSGATEAFF
TRBD1	TRBJ2-7	14	TRBV2	.	TGTGCCAGCAGCCCCGGGACAGGGGTCTACGAGCAGTACTTC	CASSPGTGVYEQYF
.	TRBJ1-5	12	TRBV7-9	once	TGTGCCAGCAGCTTAGACGGGCAGCCCCAGCATTTT	CASSLDGQPQHF
.	TRBJ1-5	13	TRBV6-2/TRBV6-3	.	TGTGCCAGCAGCGACAGTCTGGGGCAGCCCCAGCATTTT	CASSDSLGQPQHF
TRBD1	TRBJ1-1	15	TRBV4-3	.	TGCGCCAGCAGCCCCCGAAGGACAGGGGGCACTGAAGCTTTCTTT	CASSPRRTGGTEAFF